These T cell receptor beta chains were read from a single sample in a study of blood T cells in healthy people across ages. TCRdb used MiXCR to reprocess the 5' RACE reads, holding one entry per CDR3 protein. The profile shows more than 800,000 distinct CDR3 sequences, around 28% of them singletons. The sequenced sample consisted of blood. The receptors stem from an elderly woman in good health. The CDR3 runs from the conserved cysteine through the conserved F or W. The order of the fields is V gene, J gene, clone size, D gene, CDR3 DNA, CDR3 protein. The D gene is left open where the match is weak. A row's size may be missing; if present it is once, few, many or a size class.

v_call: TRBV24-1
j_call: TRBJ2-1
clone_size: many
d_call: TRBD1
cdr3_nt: TGTGCCACCAGTGATCCCGGGACAGGATACAATGAGCAGTTCTTC
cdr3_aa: CATSDPGTGYNEQFF

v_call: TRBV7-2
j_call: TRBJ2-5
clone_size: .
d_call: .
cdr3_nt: TGTGCCAGCAGCTCCCCCCCGCCGAGTGGGGAGCAGTACTTC
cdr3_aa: CASSSPPPSGEQYF

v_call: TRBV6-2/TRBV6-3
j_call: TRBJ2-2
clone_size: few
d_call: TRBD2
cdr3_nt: TGTGCCAGTGGGGGAGCGGGGGCCAAGAACACCGGGGAGCTGTTTTTT
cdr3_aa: CASGGAGAKNTGELFF

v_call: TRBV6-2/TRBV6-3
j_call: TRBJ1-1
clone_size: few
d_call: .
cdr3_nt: TGTGCCAGCCGTCACGAGGGAGACACTGAAGCTTTCTTT
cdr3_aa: CASRHEGDTEAFF

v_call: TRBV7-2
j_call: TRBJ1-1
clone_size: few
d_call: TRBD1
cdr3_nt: TGTGCCAGCAGCGCGGGACAGGGGCCCTCCCTTGAAGCTTTCTTT
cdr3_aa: CASSAGQGPSLEAFF

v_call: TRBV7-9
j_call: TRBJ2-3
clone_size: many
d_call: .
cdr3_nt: TGTGCCAGCAGCCCAGTCTCCTCTAGCACAGATACGCAGTATTTT
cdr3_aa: CASSPVSSSTDTQYF

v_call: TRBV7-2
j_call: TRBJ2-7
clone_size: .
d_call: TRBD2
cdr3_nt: TGTGCCAGCAGCTTAGAGACTAGCGGGTACTACGAGCAGTACTTC
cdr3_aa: CASSLETSGYYEQYF

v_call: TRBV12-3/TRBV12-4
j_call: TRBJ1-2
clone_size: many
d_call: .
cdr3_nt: TGTGCCAGCAGTTGGCGAGAGGAGCACTATGGCTACACCTTC
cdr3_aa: CASSWREEHYGYTF

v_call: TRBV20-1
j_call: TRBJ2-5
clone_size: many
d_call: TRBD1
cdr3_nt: TGCAGTGCCAGACAGGGGGGCCAAGAGACCCAGTACTTC
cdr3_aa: CSARQGGQETQYF

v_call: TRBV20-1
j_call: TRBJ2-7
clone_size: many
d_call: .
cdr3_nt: TGCAGTGCTGGCCGGGACACCTCAAACTACGAGCAGTACTTC
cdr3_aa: CSAGRDTSNYEQYF

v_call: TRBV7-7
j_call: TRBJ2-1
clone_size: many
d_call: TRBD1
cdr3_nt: TGTGCCAGCAGCTTAGGACCGGGACAGAACAATGAGCAGTTCTTC
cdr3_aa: CASSLGPGQNNEQFF

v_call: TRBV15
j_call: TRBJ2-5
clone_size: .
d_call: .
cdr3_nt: TGTGCCACAGGTGATGGGGGACCCCAGTACTTC
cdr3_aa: CATGDGGPQYF

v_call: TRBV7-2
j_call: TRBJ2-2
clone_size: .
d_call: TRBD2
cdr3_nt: TGTGCCAGCAGCTTAGACGGGGGGGCCTCTGGGGAGCTGTTTTTT
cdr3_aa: CASSLDGGASGELFF

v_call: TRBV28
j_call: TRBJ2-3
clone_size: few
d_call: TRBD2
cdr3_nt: TGTGCCAGCAGGGTACCGGGACTAGCGGGGGACTCCCCCTCCCCAGATACGCAGTATTTT
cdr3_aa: CASRVPGLAGDSPSPDTQYF

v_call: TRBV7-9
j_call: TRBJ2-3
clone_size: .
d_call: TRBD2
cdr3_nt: TGTGCCAGCAGTCCCGCAGAACGTAGCGGGGGAACAGATACGCGGTATTTT
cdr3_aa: CASSPAERSGGTDTRYF

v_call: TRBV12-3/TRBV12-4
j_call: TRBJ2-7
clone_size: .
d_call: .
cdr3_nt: TGTGCCAGCAGTCCAATAGGGCTATCCTACGAGCAGTACTTC
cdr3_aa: CASSPIGLSYEQYF

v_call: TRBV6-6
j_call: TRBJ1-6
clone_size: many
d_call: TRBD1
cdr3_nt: TGTGCCAGCAGTCGGCCACAGGGGAAAGATTCACCCCTCCACTTT
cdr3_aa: CASSRPQGKDSPLHF

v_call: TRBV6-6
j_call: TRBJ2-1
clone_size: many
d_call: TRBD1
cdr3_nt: TGTGCCAGCGCCTTCACCGCAGGGGGCCTTGGCAATGAGCAGTTCTTC
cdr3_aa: CASAFTAGGLGNEQFF

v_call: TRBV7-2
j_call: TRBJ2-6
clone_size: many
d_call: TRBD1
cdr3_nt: TGTGCCAGCAGCCCAGGACAGGGGCTTAGGTCTGGGGCCAACGTCCTGACTTTC
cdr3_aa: CASSPGQGLRSGANVLTF

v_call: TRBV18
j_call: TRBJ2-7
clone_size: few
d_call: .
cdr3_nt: TGTGCCAGCTCACAATTGACAGAGTTAGGCGAGCAGTACTTC
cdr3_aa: CASSQLTELGEQYF

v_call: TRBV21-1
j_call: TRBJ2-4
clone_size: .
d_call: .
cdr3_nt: TGTGCCAGCAGCAAAGGATGGGAGGGGGCAGGAGAGCAGTACTTC
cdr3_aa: CASSKGWEGAGEQYF

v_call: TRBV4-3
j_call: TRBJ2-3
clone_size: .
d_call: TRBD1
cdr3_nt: TGCGCCAGCAGACATGGACAGGGTACAGATACGCAGTATTTT
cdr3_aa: CASRHGQGTDTQYF

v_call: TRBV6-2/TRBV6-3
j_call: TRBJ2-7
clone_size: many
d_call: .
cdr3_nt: TGTGCCAGCAGTACCTTCCGGGACAACGAGCAGTACTTC
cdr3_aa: CASSTFRDNEQYF

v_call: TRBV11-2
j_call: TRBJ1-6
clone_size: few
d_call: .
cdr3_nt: TGTGCCAGCAGTCGTGGTGCGGGGGGCGTGGGTTCACCCCTCCACTTT
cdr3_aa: CASSRGAGGVGSPLHF

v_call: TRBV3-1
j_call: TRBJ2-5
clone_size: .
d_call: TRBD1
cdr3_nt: TGTGCCAGCAGCCACCATGACAGGGGCATCGGGAAGACCCAGTACTTC
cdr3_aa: CASSHHDRGIGKTQYF

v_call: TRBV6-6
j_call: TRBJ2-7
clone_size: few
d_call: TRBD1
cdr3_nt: TGTACCAGCAGGGGTGCAAAGGGGGCCCACGAGCAGTACTTC
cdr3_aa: CTSRGAKGAHEQYF

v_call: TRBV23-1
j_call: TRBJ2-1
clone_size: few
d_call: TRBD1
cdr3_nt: TGCGCCAGCAGTCCGAGGACAGGGGGCAAGAATGAGCAGTTCTTC
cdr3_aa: CASSPRTGGKNEQFF